Below are 24 T cell receptor beta chains sequenced from a single sample in a study of cytomegalovirus exposure and HLA in healthy donors. Sequenced by immunoSEQ multiplex PCR; TCRdb stores in-frame clones only, minus some. The repertoire holds 240,000 or so clones, with about 86% as singletons. Sequencing was carried out using PBMCs. The receptors were gathered from a woman in her 30s in good health and CMV-seropositive.

The chain joins TRBV11-2 to TRBJ2-1; 14 bases fit TRBD2. The ends lost 5 bases at V and 4 bases at J; junction bases unmatched: 4. Germline V lookup: CDR1 SGHAT, CDR2 FQNNGV. The CDR3 runs to 16 residues. CDR3 bases: TGTGCCAGCAGCCCAGGGACTAGCGGGGGATACAATGAGCAGTTCTTC. Translated, it gives CASSPGTSGGYNEQFF.

The rearrangement joins TRBV5-1 to TRBJ1-1, with a possible D match to TRBD1 (5 bases). V was cut by 2 bases and J by 0 bases, with 17 bases left in between. There are 17 residues in the CDR3. The germline V gene has CDR1 SGHRS and CDR2 YFSETQ. DNA of the CDR3: TGCGCCAGCAGCTTTTTCTCTTTGGGGGGAATGAACACTGAAGCTTTCTTT. Residues: CASSFFSLGGMNTEAFF.

The CDR3 reads CASCARERNEQFF. CDR3 DNA sequence: TGTGCCAGCTGTGCGCGGGAGAGGAATGAGCAGTTCTTC. The V gene is TRBV27, the J gene TRBJ2-1; 7 bases are shared with TRBD2. The ends lost 8 bases at V and 7 bases at J; junction bases unmatched: 8. Per the germline V gene, CDR1 is MNHEY and CDR2 is SMNVEV (reference sequence). The CDR3 is made up of 13 amino acids.

This chain uses TRBV10-3 with TRBJ2-5; TRBD1 matches at 7 bases. The CDR3 extends over 15 amino acids. V was pared by 6 bases and J by 2 bases, with 9 bases of the junction left unmatched. Germline CDR1 ENHRY, CDR2 SYGVKD. CDR3 sequence reads: CAISSDRRQQETQYF. CDR3 DNA sequence: TGTGCCATCAGCTCGGACAGGCGACAACAAGAGACCCAGTACTTC.

This clone was seen once. Here the CDR3 DNA reads TGTGCCAGCAGTGAACTCTCGCGGTTCTACAATGAGCAGTTCTTC. Translating it yields CASSELSRFYNEQFF. The chain couples TRBV6-1 to TRBJ2-1; no clear D gene. V lost 2 bases, J lost 3 bases, and 11 bases lay in between. The CDR3 is 15 residues long. CDR1 is MNHNS and CDR2 is SASEGT in the germline V gene.

The chain carries TRBV5-1 and TRBJ2-7; maybe TRBD2 (5 bases). This CDR3 comprises 16 residues. Per germline, CDR1 SGHRS and CDR2 YFSETQ. V dropped 4 bases and J dropped 2 bases, with 19 bases sitting between them. This CDR3 is CASSPKEANHPYEQYF. The CDR3 DNA is TGCGCCAGCAGCCCAAAGGAGGCAAACCACCCCTACGAGCAGTACTTC.

J is TRBJ2-7 and V is TRBV5-1, with 11 nucleotides matching TRBD1. Germline V gene data show CDR1 as SGHRS and CDR2 as YFSETQ. The CDR3 consists of 14 residues. The ends lost 4 bases at V and 7 bases at J; junction bases unmatched: 7. CDR3 coding DNA: TGCGCCAGCAGCCAAGGACAGGGGGCGGGGGAGCAGTACTTC. Its protein is CASSQGQGAGEQYF.

J is TRBJ2-1 and V is TRBV25-1, with a possible D match to TRBD2 (6 bases). Germline lookup yields CDR1 MGHDK and CDR2 SYGVNS. The length of the CDR3 is 14 residues. Trimming took off 1 base at V and 7 bases at J, with 11 bases between the two ends. For the CDR3, the DNA is TGTGCCAGCAGTGAATGGGGGGAAGGGAATGAGCAGTTCTTC. It encodes CASSEWGEGNEQFF. Supplemented by reference TRBV25-1 and TRBJ2-1, the full variable domain reads EADIYQTPRYLVIGTGKKITLECSQTMGHDKMYWYQQDPGMELHLIHYSYGVNSTEKGDLSSESTVSRIRTEHFPLTLESARPSHTSQYLCASSEWGEGNEQFFGPGTRLTVL.

CDR3 in DNA: TGCAGCGTTGAAGATAGGAGCGGGGGAGACACCGGGGAGCTGTTTTTT. It translates to CSVEDRSGGDTGELFF. The chain is built from TRBV29-1 and TRBJ2-2; 8 positions agree with TRBD2. CDR3 size: 16 residues. Per the germline V gene, CDR1 is SQVTM and CDR2 is ANQGSEA. Trimming took 0 bases from V and 3 from J; bases not matched to a gene: 6.

This sequence joins TRBV6-1 and TRBJ2-7; maybe TRBD1 (6 bases). The CDR3 sequence is 15 residues long. The V end was cut by 2 bases, the J end by 2 bases, with 13 bases between. From germline, CDR1 is MNHNS and CDR2 SASEGT. The CDR3: CASSEQGSYTYEQYF. CDR3 coding DNA: TGTGCCAGCAGTGAACAGGGGTCGTATACCTACGAGCAGTACTTC.

The rearrangement joins TRBV18 to TRBJ2-5; D remains ambiguous. This CDR3 comprises 12 residues. CDR1 and CDR2 (germline): KGHSH, LQKENI. The V gene lost 5 bases and the J gene lost 2 bases, with 6 bases spanning the gap. This CDR3 is CASSDKQETQYF. DNA of the CDR3: TGTGCCAGCTCAGACAAGCAAGAGACCCAGTACTTC.

This clone appeared a few times. The V and J genes are TRBV9 and TRBJ2-7; no reliable D call. The V end lost 2 bases, the J end lost 3 bases, and 12 bases lay between the germline ends. The germline V gene has CDR1 SGDLS and CDR2 YYNGEE. This CDR3 contains 14 residues. CDR3 sequence: CASSVSRWSYEQYF. DNA for the CDR3: TGTGCCAGCAGCGTTTCCCGGTGGAGCTACGAGCAGTACTTC.

The gene calls are TRBV5-1 and TRBJ2-1; D perhaps matches TRBD2 (5 bases). Trimming left V 3 bases short and J 1 base short, with 17 bases between. CDR3 length: 17 amino acids. Germline V CDR1 and CDR2: SGHRS, YFSETQ. CDR3 nucleotides: TGCGCCAGCAGCTCGGCCCCCTCAAGCGGATCCTACAATGAGCAGTTCTTC. Translating gives CASSSAPSSGSYNEQFF.

The chain has TRBV9 and TRBJ1-3; D unclear. Germline CDR1 and CDR2: SGDLS and YYNGEE. The CDR3 loop spans 16 amino acids. V gave up 0 bases and J gave up 4 bases, with 14 bases separating them. CDR3 amino acids: CASSVAGGFGGNTIYF. The CDR3 nucleotides are TGTGCCAGCAGCGTAGCTGGCGGCTTCGGGGGAAACACCATATATTTT.

The chain has TRBV5-4 and TRBJ2-7; TRBD2 aligns across 7 bases. Germline CDR1 reads SGHNT; CDR2 reads YYREEE (reference sequence). CDR3 length: 13 residues. With 0 bases clipped from V and 7 bases from J, the junction kept 4 bases outside the gene matches. The CDR3, as DNA: TGTGCCAGCAGCTTGGACTGGGAGGGTGAGCAGTACTTC. It is translated as CASSLDWEGEQYF.

This clone was seen just once. V is TRBV7-2 and J is TRBJ2-5, with 7 positions matching TRBD1. Trimming cost V 4 bases and J 4 bases; bases outside gene matches: 3. From germline, CDR1 is SGHTA and CDR2 FQGNSA. The CDR3 extends over 13 amino acids. CDR3 region: CASSSRQGETQYF. In DNA form, the CDR3 reads TGTGCCAGCAGCTCCAGACAGGGAGAGACCCAGTACTTC.

The chain carries TRBV28 and TRBJ1-2; 7 nucleotides agree with TRBD1. CDR3 length: 14 amino acids. Germline CDR1 MDHEN, CDR2 SYDVKM. J was trimmed by 8 bases and V by 7 bases; bases with no gene match: 13. The CDR3 DNA sequence: TGTGCCAGCACCGTGGACAGGCTCAGTTCAGGCTACACCTTC. This codes for CASTVDRLSSGYTF.

In its sample, this clone was seen a few times. J is TRBJ2-5 and V is TRBV25-1, with TRBD1 matching over 10 bases. This CDR3 has 15 residues. The germline V gene has CDR1 MGHDK and CDR2 SYGVNS. The V gene end was trimmed by 4 bases and the J gene end by 3 bases; junction bases not matched to a gene: 5. The CDR3, as DNA: TGTGCCAGCAGTGGTTGGACAGGGGGGGAAGAGACCCAGTACTTC. This translates into CASSGWTGGEETQYF.

The rearrangement uses TRBV5-1 and TRBJ2-7; 7 bases line up with TRBD1. Germline V gene lookup returns CDR1 SGHRS and CDR2 YFSETQ. This CDR3 region has 15 residues. V shed 0 bases and J 5 bases; nucleotides not matched to a gene: 8. Written as DNA, the CDR3 is TGCGCCAGCAGCTTGGAATCAGGGGGTCGGAACGAGCAGTACTTC. It specifies CASSLESGGRNEQYF.

The sample holds one count of this clone. J is TRBJ2-2 and V is TRBV9, with D possibly matching TRBD2 (5 bases). The CDR3 consists of 15 residues. CDR1 and CDR2 (germline): SGDLS, YYNGEE. V was pared by 2 bases and J by 2 bases, with 10 bases between. The CDR3 DNA follows: TGTGCCAGCAGCGTCTTAGCGTATAACACCGGGGAGCTGTTTTTT. Translated, it gives CASSVLAYNTGELFF. Drawing the rest from reference TRBV9 and TRBJ2-2, the complete variable domain is DSGVTQTPKHLITATGQRVTLRCSPRSGDLSVYWYQQSLDQGLQFLIQYYNGEERAKGNILERFSAQQFPDLHSELNLSSLELGDSALYFCASSVLAYNTGELFFGEGSRLTVL.

The chain has TRBV27 and TRBJ1-3; D gene ambiguous. The germline V and J ends were trimmed by 2 bases and 2 bases, with 13 bases remaining between them. The CDR3 consists of 16 residues. CDR1 MNHEY and CDR2 SMNVEV come from the germline V gene (reference sequence). CDR3 sequence reads: CASSLIEGEAGNTIYF. CDR3 DNA sequence: TGTGCCAGCAGTTTAATCGAGGGAGAGGCTGGAAACACCATATATTTT.

This chain links TRBV28 with TRBJ2-6; 7 bases line up with TRBD1. The CDR3 has 14 amino acids. Per germline, CDR1 MDHEN and CDR2 SYDVKM. Trimming took 6 bases from V and 2 from J; bases not matched to a gene: 1. CDR3 bases: TGTGCCAGCAGAACAGGGGCTGGGGCCAACGTCCTGACTTTC. Protein sequence: CASRTGAGANVLTF.

The genes are TRBV29-1 and TRBJ2-7; 11 nucleotides line up with TRBD2. V was clipped by 4 bases and J by 3 bases; unmatched bases: 5. The germline CDR1 and CDR2 sequences are SQVTM and ANQGSEA. The CDR3 is 14 residues long. In DNA form, the CDR3 reads TGCAGCGTTGCCGGGACTAGCGGTAACTACGAGCAGTACTTC. The encoded protein is CSVAGTSGNYEQYF.

CDR3 in amino acids: CASSELGQGYEQYF. CDR3 sequence (DNA): TGTGCCAGCAGTGAACTGGGACAGGGTTACGAGCAGTACTTC. V and J are TRBV2 and TRBJ2-7; TRBD1 matches 9 bases. Germline V gives CDR1 SNHLY, CDR2 FYNNEI. This CDR3 has 14 residues. V was pared by 2 bases and J by 4 bases, with 3 bases of the junction left unmatched.